This T cell receptor beta chain is from a study of blood T cell repertoires in COVID-19. Study at large: Spain, Italy and the United States supplied samples that represented acute and convalescent COVID-19. From T cells, B-cell-depleted T cells, or PBMCs came the material, which was cDNA or gDNA.

In the study's own analysis: By means of reference gene primer amplification, nucleated cell counts were estimated. Only in-frame clones appear in the TCRdb table, and some are missing; sequencing was by immunoSEQ multiplex PCR. V, J and clone size reflect that table, while D and trimming were determined from the DNA. Of about 78,000 clones listed, more than 75% were seen once; the top ten hold less than 5%. Germline trimming cut 8 bases from V and 0 bases from J; bases unmatched to any gene: 6. Per germline, CDR1 ENHRY and CDR2 SYGVKD. The CDR3 is made up of 14 amino acids. The rearrangement links TRBV10-3 to TRBJ1-1, with 7 bases identical to TRBD1. Material for sequencing was peripheral blood. The clonotype originates from a man aged 45-65 years with active or convalescent COVID-19. CDR3 in DNA: TGTGCCATCGCAGAGGGACAGCTGAACACTGAAGCTTTCTTT. As protein: CAIAEGQLNTEAFF.